This TCR beta chain was profiled in a study of cytomegalovirus exposure and HLA in healthy donors. The PCR contained 60 Vbeta and 13 Jbeta primers. Profiled with immunoSEQ multiplex PCR; TCRdb holds only in-frame clones, not every one. The table gives about 58,000 clones; the top ten clones make up less than 2.5% of it. The germline V gene has CDR1 MNHNY and CDR2 SVGAGI (reference sequence). With 5 bases removed from V and 4 bases from J, the gap between germline ends came to 8 bases. This CDR3 spans 12 amino acids. Study results and limitations: The study recorded 160 or so TCR beta chains that were cytomegalovirus-associated.

Note on this clone: The target antigen is unknown.

This clonotype originated in a woman between 18 and 29 years old in good health and CMV-seronegative. V usage is TRBV6-6 and J usage is TRBJ1-1; D is uncertain. Specimen: PBMCs. CDR3 DNA sequence: TGTGCCAGCAGTAGAATGAGCACTGAAGCTTTCTTT. This translates into CASSRMSTEAFF.